The 4 T cell receptor beta chains reported below all come from one sample, sequenced in a study of control samples from healthy donors and cancer patients (dated by TCRdb to 2020 to 2021). The library was made by the immunoSEQ multiplex PCR assay. The table comes from immuneACCESS by way of TCRdb, which keeps in-frame sequences with V and J called. Part of the clones is missing from these tables; in studies checked, under half for an unresolved V gene and the rest for unknown reasons. A total of some 95,000 clones appear in this sample, around 88% of them only once. The ten largest make up roughly 13% of the sample. Sample: blood. All receptors derive from a young man in good health.

CDR3 in DNA: TGTGCCAGCAGCTCCGGGGCTGAAGCTTTCTTT. Translating gives CASSSGAEAFF. This chain joins TRBV7-6 and TRBJ1-1; D is unresolved. Germline V lookup: CDR1 SGHVS, CDR2 FNYEAQ. V gave up 4 bases and J gave up 6 bases, with 6 bases separating them. The CDR3 has 11 residues.

This rearrangement joins TRBV6-7 to TRBJ2-7, with 8 bases fitting TRBD2. TRBV6-7 is an ORF; its function is uncertain. CDR3 length: 14 residues. V dropped 8 bases and J dropped 4; count of bases not matched to a gene: 10. The CDR3 sequence: CASEGRPSGYEQYF. The CDR3 bases are TGTGCCAGCGAGGGGAGACCTAGCGGGTACGAGCAGTACTTC.

The chain combines TRBV7-3 with TRBJ2-1, with 12 bases matching TRBD2. This CDR3 comprises 16 residues. The V segment lost 4 bases and the J segment 3 bases; nucleotides outside the gene matches: 4. Germline CDR1 is SGHTA and CDR2 is FQGTGA. This CDR3 is CASSSSGRAFYNEQFF. CDR3 sequence (DNA): TGTGCCAGCAGCTCTAGCGGGAGGGCCTTCTACAATGAGCAGTTCTTC.

This chain connects TRBV4-3 to TRBJ2-1, with TRBD2 matching 8 bases. Unmatched junction bases numbered 3, after V lost 4 bases and J lost 1 base. The CDR3 is 15 amino acids. The V gene's germline CDR1 is LGHNA and CDR2 YSLEER. The CDR3 loop is CASSLRLASYNEQFF. DNA of the CDR3: TGCGCCAGCAGCCTCCGACTAGCGTCCTACAATGAGCAGTTCTTC.